These 31 T cell receptor beta chains were all obtained from the same sample, sequenced in a study of CD8 T cells in Susac syndrome. Random hexamers were used to reverse transcribe the RNA input (about 0.5 to 1 ug). TCRdb re-analysed the immunoSEQ multiplex PCR reads in MiXCR, keeping a single row per CDR3 protein. The sample holds 150,000 to 200,000 distinct CDR3 sequences, less than 95% seen once. Sequencing was performed on CD4+ T cells from PBMCs. These TCRs come from a human donor in good health.

This chain joins TRBV29-1 and TRBJ1-3, with 8 positions matching TRBD1. V trimming: 2 bases; J trimming: 3 bases; junction bases outside the gene matches: 6. The germline gives CDR1 SQVTM, CDR2 ANQGSEA. The CDR3 loop spans 15 amino acids. CDR3: CSVESRGLGGNTIYF. The CDR3, as DNA: TGCAGCGTTGAAAGCAGGGGGCTGGGTGGAAACACCATATATTTT.

The chain links TRBV20-1 to TRBJ1-2, with D unresolved. The germline V gene has CDR1 DFQATT and CDR2 SNEGSKA (reference sequence). V dropped 3 bases and J dropped 3 bases, with 14 bases sitting between them. This CDR3 spans 14 amino acids. This chain's CDR3 is CSASFAAAYYGYTF. CDR3 in DNA: TGCAGTGCTAGTTTTGCAGCGGCGTACTATGGCTACACCTTC.

The chain recombines TRBV27 with TRBJ2-7; a possible D gene is TRBD2 (6 bases). The V end lost 6 bases, the J end lost 3 bases, and 12 bases lay between the germline ends. The CDR3 runs 13 residues. CDR1 is MNHEY, CDR2 SMNVEV, per germline (reference sequence). This CDR3 reads CASSRGGNYEQYF. In DNA, the CDR3 is TGTGCCAGCAGCCGTGGGGGGAACTACGAGCAGTACTTC.

The chain joins TRBV6-6 to TRBJ2-3; 9 positions match TRBD2. Germline lookup yields CDR1 MNHNY and CDR2 SVGAGI (reference sequence). The CDR3 spans 16 residues. With 2 bases clipped from V and 3 bases from J, the junction kept 6 bases outside the gene matches. CDR3 region: CASSYGREGPTDTQYF. CDR3 coding DNA: TGTGCCAGCAGTTACGGGCGGGAGGGCCCAACAGATACGCAGTATTTT.

The chain couples TRBV12-3 or TRBV12-4 to TRBJ1-1; D is possibly TRBD1 (6 bases). V lost 5 bases and J 2 bases, leaving 9 bases between the germline ends. The CDR3 loop spans 13 amino acids. The CDR3: CASSGQLNTEAFF. For the CDR3, the DNA is TGTGCCAGCAGTGGACAGCTTAACACTGAAGCTTTCTTT.

This chain connects TRBV30 to TRBJ2-2; D might be TRBD1 or TRBD2, each matching 5 bases. This CDR3 contains 14 residues. Germline CDR1 is GTSNPN and CDR2 is SVGIG (reference sequence). Trimming cost V 1 base and J 3 bases, with 9 bases left between them. The CDR3 protein is CAWSGGRYTGELFF. CDR3 bases: TGTGCCTGGAGTGGGGGACGTTACACCGGGGAGCTGTTTTTT.

The chain links TRBV6-6 to TRBJ2-4; 7 nucleotides line up with TRBD1. V lost 5 bases to trimming and J lost 0 bases; unmatched junction nucleotides: 4. Germline V lookup: CDR1 MNHNY, CDR2 SVGAGI (reference sequence). There are 15 residues in the CDR3. CDR3 sequence reads: CASSRGQLAKNIQYF. DNA for the CDR3: TGTGCCAGCAGTAGGGGACAGCTAGCCAAAAACATTCAGTACTTC.

The CDR3 DNA sequence: TGCAGTCCTTTGGCCAGCCGTTATCAGCCCCAGCATTTT. This gives the protein CSPLASRYQPQHF. V and J are TRBV20-1 and TRBJ1-5; D not resolved. Germline V gives CDR1 DFQATT, CDR2 SNEGSKA (reference sequence). CDR3 size: 13 residues. V lost 8 bases and J lost 5, with 16 bases in between.

The J gene is TRBJ2-7, the V gene TRBV30, with 9 nucleotides matching TRBD1. Germline V gene data show CDR1 as GTSNPN and CDR2 as SVGIG (reference sequence). The trim removed 3 bases at V and 7 bases at J, leaving 7 bases unmatched. The CDR3 length is 13 residues. The CDR3 loop is CAWRDRGSREQYF. CDR3 nucleotides: TGTGCCTGGAGGGACAGGGGATCACGAGAGCAGTACTTC.

The V gene is TRBV29-1, the J gene TRBJ1-1; D is undetermined. V was trimmed by 7 bases and J by 1 base, leaving 10 bases between them. The CDR3 has 12 residues. Germline loops: CDR1 SQVTM, CDR2 ANQGSEA. As DNA, the CDR3 is TGCAGCGGAGGGCGAACGAACACTGAAGCTTTCTTT. Amino acid sequence: CSGGRTNTEAFF.

The CDR3 protein is CASSISSSGNTIYF. CDR3 DNA: TGTGCCAGCAGCATTTCGAGCTCTGGAAACACCATATATTTT. The rearrangement links TRBV7-9 to TRBJ1-3; D remains unclear. This CDR3 comprises 14 residues. Germline-derived CDR1 and CDR2 are SEHNR and FQNEAQ (reference sequence). The V end was cut by 5 bases, the J end by 0 bases, with 8 bases between.

V usage is TRBV29-1 and J usage is TRBJ2-5; D may correspond to TRBD1 or TRBD2 (5 bases each). This CDR3 spans 13 amino acids. Germline V CDR1 and CDR2: SQVTM, ANQGSEA. Trimming stripped 8 bases from V and 5 bases from J, with 18 bases between. CDR3 DNA: TGCAGCACCATGGGGACCCGTGGGGAGACCCAGTACTTC. Residues: CSTMGTRGETQYF.

V usage is TRBV29-1 and J usage is TRBJ2-1; 10 bases agree with TRBD2. V was pared by 3 bases and J by 10 bases, with 9 bases of the junction left unmatched. This CDR3 region has 14 residues. Germline loops: CDR1 SQVTM, CDR2 ANQGSEA. The CDR3 spells CSVDRLAGVREQFF. The CDR3 DNA follows: TGCAGCGTTGATAGGCTAGCGGGAGTAAGGGAGCAGTTCTTC.

V is TRBV29-1 and J is TRBJ2-3, with 12 bases that match TRBD2. Trimming cost V 6 bases and J 4 bases; bases outside gene matches: 8. Germline V gene lookup returns CDR1 SQVTM and CDR2 ANQGSEA. The length of the CDR3 is 15 residues. For the CDR3, the DNA is TGCAGCGTGGACAAGACTAGCGGGAGCGCAGATACGCAGTATTTT. Translation gives CSVDKTSGSADTQYF.

V usage is TRBV14 and J usage is TRBJ1-1, with a possible D match to TRBD1 (5 bases). CDR3 size: 13 residues. Germline CDR1 SGHDN, CDR2 FVKESK. V was trimmed by 5 bases and J by 5 bases, leaving 12 bases between them. CDR3 amino acids: CASSSDWGTEAFF. DNA for the CDR3: TGTGCCAGCAGCTCCGACTGGGGGACTGAAGCTTTCTTT.

The J gene is TRBJ2-1, the V gene TRBV18, with 8 positions matching TRBD2. Germline trimming cut 8 bases from V and 4 bases from J; bases unmatched to any gene: 10. This CDR3 contains 15 residues. Germline assignment: CDR1 KGHSH and CDR2 LQKENI. The CDR3 here is CASTWAQREYNEQFF. CDR3 bases: TGTGCCAGCACCTGGGCCCAGCGGGAGTACAATGAGCAGTTCTTC.

This chain links TRBV7-2 with TRBJ1-5, with D unresolved. This CDR3 contains 15 residues. The germline gives CDR1 SGHTA, CDR2 FQGNSA. V gave up 3 bases and J gave up 2 bases, with 11 bases separating them. CDR3 residues: CASSFRGGGNQPQHF. CDR3 bases: TGTGCCAGCAGCTTTCGGGGTGGGGGCAATCAGCCCCAGCATTTT.

The chain employs TRBV5-4 and TRBJ2-1; 7 bases map to TRBD2. The CDR3 contains 16 residues. V trimming: 0 bases; J trimming: 5 bases; junction bases outside the gene matches: 8. Germline CDR1 is SGHNT and CDR2 is YYREEE (reference sequence). The CDR3 reads CASSLAPSGTHNEQFF. CDR3 nucleotide sequence: TGTGCCAGCAGCTTGGCCCCCAGCGGGACCCACAATGAGCAGTTCTTC.

This clonotype was detected only once. The rearrangement joins TRBV3-1 to TRBJ1-1; 7 bases are a match to TRBD1. V gave up 5 bases and J gave up 2 bases; unmatched junction bases: 5. The CDR3 has 14 amino acids. CDR1 is LGHDT, CDR2 YNNKEL, per germline (reference sequence). CDR3 nucleotide sequence: TGTGCCAGCAGCGGCGGGACAGAAAACACTGAAGCTTTCTTT. Protein: CASSGGTENTEAFF.

The chain joins TRBV5-6 to TRBJ1-3, with no clear D. The CDR3 consists of 13 residues. V was clipped by 4 bases and J by 4 bases, with 9 bases between them. CDR1 is SGHDT and CDR2 is YYEEEE in the germline V gene. CDR3 coding DNA: TGTGCCAGCAGCCGGGGTCTGGGAAACACCATATATTTT. This translates into CASSRGLGNTIYF.

The J gene is TRBJ2-7, the V gene TRBV20-1; the D is unclear. V was cut by 8 bases and J by 2 bases, with 16 bases left in between. CDR1 and CDR2 (germline): DFQATT, SNEGSKA (reference sequence). This CDR3 has 13 amino acids. The CDR3 coding sequence is TGCAGTTTTGGACGTAGGTCCACCTACGAGCAGTACTTC. It specifies CSFGRRSTYEQYF.

The CDR3 region has the DNA TGTGCCAGCAGTTCTTTCCGTGAGCAGTTCTTC. This codes for CASSSFREQFF. This chain connects TRBV28 to TRBJ2-1; D is ambiguous. The ends were cut back, 4 bases at V and 9 bases at J, with 7 bases in the middle. Germline assignment: CDR1 MDHEN and CDR2 SYDVKM. The CDR3 runs 11 residues. Looking up the rest from reference TRBV28 and TRBJ2-1 gives the full variable domain: DVKVTQSSRYLVKRTGEKVFLECVQDMDHENMFWYRQDPGLGLRLIYFSYDVKMKEKGDIPEGYSVSREKKERFSLILESASTNQTSMYLCASSSFREQFFGPGTRLTVL.

This rearrangement joins TRBV20-1 to TRBJ2-7; 11 bases line up with TRBD2. In germline, CDR1 is DFQATT, CDR2 SNEGSKA (reference sequence). This CDR3 is built from 13 residues. The V gene end was trimmed by 5 bases and the J gene end by 3 bases; junction bases not matched to a gene: 3. The CDR3 DNA reads as TGCAGTGCTTGGGGACTAGCGGACTACGAGCAGTACTTC. This sequence encodes CSAWGLADYEQYF.

The CDR3 DNA sequence: TGCAGTGCTAGAGATCCGACTAGCGGGAGCTACGAGCAGTACTTC. This sequence encodes CSARDPTSGSYEQYF. V gene TRBV20-1 combines with J gene TRBJ2-7; 12 nucleotides align to TRBD2. Losses at the gene ends were 0 bases for V and 3 bases for J; bases not matched to a gene: 3. Per the germline V gene, CDR1 is DFQATT and CDR2 is SNEGSKA (reference sequence). The length of the CDR3 is 15 residues.

This chain connects TRBV20-1 to TRBJ2-7; possible D gene TRBD2, 5 bases. The V and J ends lost 3 bases and 4 bases respectively, with 19 bases between them. From germline, CDR1 is DFQATT and CDR2 SNEGSKA (reference sequence). The length of the CDR3 is 15 residues. CDR3 sequence (DNA): TGCAGTGCTAGTCGGGCCTTGGAAGAGGGATACGAGCAGTACTTC. Encoded protein: CSASRALEEGYEQYF.

A single count supports this clonotype. The chain carries TRBV7-2 and TRBJ2-1; 8 bases match TRBD1. The germline CDR1 and CDR2 sequences are SGHTA and FQGNSA. This CDR3 is built from 14 residues. The ends lost 1 base at V and 8 bases at J; junction bases unmatched: 4. This CDR3 is CASSLGTGFDEQFF. As DNA, the CDR3 is TGTGCCAGCAGCTTAGGGACAGGGTTCGATGAGCAGTTCTTC.

V is TRBV15 and J is TRBJ2-7; D unclear. Per germline, CDR1 LNHNV and CDR2 YYDKDF (reference sequence). The CDR3 length is 15 residues. V was shortened by 1 base and J by 5 bases, with 15 bases between the two germline ends. CDR3 sequence (DNA): TGTGCCACCAGCAGAGGCCTGGATCGGCGCAACGAGCAGTACTTC. Translating gives CATSRGLDRRNEQYF.

V gene TRBV30 combines with J gene TRBJ1-4; 9 nucleotides match TRBD1. CDR3 length equals 13 residues. V was clipped by 8 bases and J by 10 bases; unmatched bases: 11. Germline V lookup: CDR1 GTSNPN, CDR2 SVGIG (reference sequence). The CDR3 DNA reads TGTGCCACCGAAACAGGGGGCGGGGGAAAACTGTTTTTT. This codes for CATETGGGGKLFF.

The DNA for the CDR3 is TGTGCCAGCAGTTCCCCGTGGAGCGGGAGTTACGAGCAGTACTTC. Translated, it gives CASSSPWSGSYEQYF. The V and J genes are TRBV27 and TRBJ2-7, with 8 bases aligning to TRBD2. The CDR3 loop spans 15 amino acids. Germline assignment: CDR1 MNHEY and CDR2 SMNVEV (reference sequence). The trim removed 4 bases at V and 4 bases at J, leaving 9 bases unmatched.

The CDR3 DNA reads TGTGCCAGTAAAACTAGCGGGACGGAAGAGACCCAGTACTTC. Translated: CASKTSGTEETQYF. The chain uses TRBV19 and TRBJ2-5; the match to TRBD2 covers 10 bases. The CDR3 has 14 residues. Germline V gives CDR1 LNHDA, CDR2 SQIVND (reference sequence). The ends lost 7 bases at V and 3 bases at J; junction bases unmatched: 5.

This clonotype was recorded once. V usage is TRBV29-1 and J usage is TRBJ2-5, with D hard to call. Germline V CDR1 and CDR2: SQVTM, ANQGSEA. V lost 4 bases, J lost 1 base, and 13 bases lay in between. The CDR3 runs to 14 residues. CDR3 nucleotide sequence: TGCAGCGTTGGTTCTCAGGTTTCCCAAGAGACCCAGTACTTC. As protein: CSVGSQVSQETQYF.